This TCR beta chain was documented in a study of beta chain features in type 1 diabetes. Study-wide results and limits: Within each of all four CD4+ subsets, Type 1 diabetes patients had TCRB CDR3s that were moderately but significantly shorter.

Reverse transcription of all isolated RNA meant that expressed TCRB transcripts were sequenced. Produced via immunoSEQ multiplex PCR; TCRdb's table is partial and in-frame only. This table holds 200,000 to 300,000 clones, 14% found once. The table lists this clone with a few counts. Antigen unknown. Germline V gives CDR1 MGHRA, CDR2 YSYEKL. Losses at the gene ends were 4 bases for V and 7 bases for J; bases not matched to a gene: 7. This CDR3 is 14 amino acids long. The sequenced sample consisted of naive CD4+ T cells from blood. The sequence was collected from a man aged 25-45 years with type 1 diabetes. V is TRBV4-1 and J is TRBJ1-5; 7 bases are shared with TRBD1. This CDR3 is CASSRQGLRQPQHF. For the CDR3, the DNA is TGCGCCAGCAGCCGACAGGGCCTGAGGCAGCCCCAGCATTTT.